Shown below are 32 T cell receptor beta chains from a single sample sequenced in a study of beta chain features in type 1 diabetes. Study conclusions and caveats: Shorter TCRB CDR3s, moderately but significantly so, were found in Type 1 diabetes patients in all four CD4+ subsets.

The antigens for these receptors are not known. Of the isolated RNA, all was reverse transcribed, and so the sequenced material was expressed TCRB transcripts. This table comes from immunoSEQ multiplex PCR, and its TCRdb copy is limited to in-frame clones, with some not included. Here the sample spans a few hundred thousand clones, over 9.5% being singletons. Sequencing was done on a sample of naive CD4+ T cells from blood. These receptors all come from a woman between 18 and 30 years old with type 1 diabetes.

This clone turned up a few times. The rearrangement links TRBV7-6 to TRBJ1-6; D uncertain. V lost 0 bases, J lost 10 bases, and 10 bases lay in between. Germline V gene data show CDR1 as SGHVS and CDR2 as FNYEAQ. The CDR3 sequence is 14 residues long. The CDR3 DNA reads TGTGCCAGCAGCTTAGCACATGCAGGCTCACCCCTCCACTTT. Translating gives CASSLAHAGSPLHF.

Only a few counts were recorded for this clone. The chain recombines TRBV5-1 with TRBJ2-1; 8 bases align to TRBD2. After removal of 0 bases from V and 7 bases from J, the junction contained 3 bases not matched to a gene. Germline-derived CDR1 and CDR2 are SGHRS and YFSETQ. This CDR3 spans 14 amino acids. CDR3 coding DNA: TGCGCCAGCAGCTTGGATAGCGGGGCTAATGAGCAGTTCTTC. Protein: CASSLDSGANEQFF.

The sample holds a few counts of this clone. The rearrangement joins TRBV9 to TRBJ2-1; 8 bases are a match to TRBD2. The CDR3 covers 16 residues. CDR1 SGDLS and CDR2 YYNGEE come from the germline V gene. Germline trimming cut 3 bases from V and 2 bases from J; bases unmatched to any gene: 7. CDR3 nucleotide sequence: TGTGCCAGCAGCGGCGACTTAGCGGGGCCCTACAATGAGCAGTTCTTC. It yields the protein CASSGDLAGPYNEQFF.

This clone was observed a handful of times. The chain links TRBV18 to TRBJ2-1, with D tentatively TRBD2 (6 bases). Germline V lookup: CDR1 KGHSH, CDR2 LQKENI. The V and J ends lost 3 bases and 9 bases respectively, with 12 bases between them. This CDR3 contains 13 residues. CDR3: CASSPPSVSEQFF. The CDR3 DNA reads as TGTGCCAGCTCACCCCCTAGCGTAAGTGAGCAGTTCTTC.

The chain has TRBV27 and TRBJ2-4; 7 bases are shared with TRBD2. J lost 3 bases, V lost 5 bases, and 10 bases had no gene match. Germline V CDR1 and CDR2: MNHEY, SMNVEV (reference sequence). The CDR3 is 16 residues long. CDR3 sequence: CASSLGRGGVKNIQYF. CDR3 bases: TGTGCCAGCAGTCTCGGACGGGGAGGGGTCAAAAACATTCAGTACTTC.

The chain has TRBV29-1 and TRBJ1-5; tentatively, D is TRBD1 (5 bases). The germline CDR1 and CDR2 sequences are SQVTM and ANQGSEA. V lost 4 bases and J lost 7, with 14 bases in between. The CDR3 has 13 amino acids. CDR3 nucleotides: TGCAGCGTTGTCGGCGACAGAGGACAGCCCCAGCATTTT. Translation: CSVVGDRGQPQHF.

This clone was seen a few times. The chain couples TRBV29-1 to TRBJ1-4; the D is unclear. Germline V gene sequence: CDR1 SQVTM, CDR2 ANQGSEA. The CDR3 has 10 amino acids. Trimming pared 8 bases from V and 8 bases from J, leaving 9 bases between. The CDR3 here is CSLLREKLFF. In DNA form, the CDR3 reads TGCAGCCTCTTGAGGGAAAAACTGTTTTTT.

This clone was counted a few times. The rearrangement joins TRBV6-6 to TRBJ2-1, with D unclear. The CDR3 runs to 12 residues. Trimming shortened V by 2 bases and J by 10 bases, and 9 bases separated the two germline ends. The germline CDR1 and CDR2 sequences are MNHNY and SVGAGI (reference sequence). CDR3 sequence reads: CASSYIDVEQFF. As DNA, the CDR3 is TGTGCCAGCAGTTACATAGATGTGGAGCAGTTCTTC.

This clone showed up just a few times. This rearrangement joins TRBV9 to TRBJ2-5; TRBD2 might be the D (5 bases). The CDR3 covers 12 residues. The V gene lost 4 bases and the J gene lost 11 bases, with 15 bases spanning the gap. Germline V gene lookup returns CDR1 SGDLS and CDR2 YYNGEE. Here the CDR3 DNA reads TGTGCCAGCAGCACGTACGCCGGGGAGCAGTACTTC. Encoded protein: CASSTYAGEQYF.

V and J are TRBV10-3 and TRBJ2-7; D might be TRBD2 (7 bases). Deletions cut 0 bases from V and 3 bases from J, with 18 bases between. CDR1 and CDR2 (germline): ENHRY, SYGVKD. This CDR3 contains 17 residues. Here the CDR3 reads CAISESGGTRVVYEQYF. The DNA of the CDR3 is TGTGCCATCAGTGAGTCGGGGGGGACAAGGGTCGTCTACGAGCAGTACTTC.

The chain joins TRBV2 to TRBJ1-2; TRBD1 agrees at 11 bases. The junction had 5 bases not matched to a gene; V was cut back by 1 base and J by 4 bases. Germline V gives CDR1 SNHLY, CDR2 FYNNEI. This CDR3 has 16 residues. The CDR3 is CASSEVRGTGGYGYTF. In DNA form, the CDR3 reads TGTGCCAGCAGTGAAGTTCGGGGGACAGGGGGCTATGGCTACACCTTC.

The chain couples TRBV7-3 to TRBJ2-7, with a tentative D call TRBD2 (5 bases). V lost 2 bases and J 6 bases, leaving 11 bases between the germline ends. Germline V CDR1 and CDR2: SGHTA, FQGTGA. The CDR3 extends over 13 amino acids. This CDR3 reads CASSLEGVGEQYF. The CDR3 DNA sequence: TGTGCCAGCAGCTTAGAGGGAGTAGGCGAGCAGTACTTC.

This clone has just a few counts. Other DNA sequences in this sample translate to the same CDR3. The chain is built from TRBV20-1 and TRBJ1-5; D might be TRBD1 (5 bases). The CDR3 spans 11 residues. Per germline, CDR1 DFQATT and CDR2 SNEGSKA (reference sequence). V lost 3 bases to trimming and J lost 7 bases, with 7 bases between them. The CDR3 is CSASGGQPQHF. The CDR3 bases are TGCAGTGCTAGCGGGGGACAGCCCCAGCATTTT.

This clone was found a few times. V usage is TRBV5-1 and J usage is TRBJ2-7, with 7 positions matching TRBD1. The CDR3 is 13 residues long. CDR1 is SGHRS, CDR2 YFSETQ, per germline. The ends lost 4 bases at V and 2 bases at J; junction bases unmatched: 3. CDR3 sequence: CASSQGQTYEQYF. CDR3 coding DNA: TGCGCCAGCAGCCAGGGACAGACCTACGAGCAGTACTTC.

The CDR3 DNA sequence: TGTGCCAGCAGTGACGGAGGGACTAGCGGCACAGATACGCAGTATTTT. As protein: CASSDGGTSGTDTQYF. The chain recombines TRBV2 with TRBJ2-3; 10 positions agree with TRBD2. The CDR3 sequence is 16 residues long. The germline CDR1 and CDR2 sequences are SNHLY and FYNNEI. V lost 3 bases, J lost 1 base, and 4 bases stayed unmatched.

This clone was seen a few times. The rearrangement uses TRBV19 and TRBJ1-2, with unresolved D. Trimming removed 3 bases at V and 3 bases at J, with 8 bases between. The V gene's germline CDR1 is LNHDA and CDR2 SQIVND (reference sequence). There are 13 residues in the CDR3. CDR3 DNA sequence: TGTGCCAGTAGTATCTTCCGGGACTATGGCTACACCTTC. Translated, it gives CASSIFRDYGYTF.

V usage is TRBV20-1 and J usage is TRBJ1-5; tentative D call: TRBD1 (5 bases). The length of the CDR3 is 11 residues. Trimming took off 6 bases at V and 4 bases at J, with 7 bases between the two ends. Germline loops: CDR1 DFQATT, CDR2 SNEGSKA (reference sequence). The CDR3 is CSAKGNQPQHF. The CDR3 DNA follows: TGCAGTGCCAAGGGGAATCAGCCCCAGCATTTT.

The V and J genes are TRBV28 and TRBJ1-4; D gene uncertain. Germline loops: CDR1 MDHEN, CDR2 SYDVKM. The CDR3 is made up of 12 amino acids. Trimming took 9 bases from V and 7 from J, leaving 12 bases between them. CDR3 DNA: TGTGCCAGTCAGTTCGCTCGTGAAAAACTGTTTTTT. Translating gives CASQFAREKLFF.

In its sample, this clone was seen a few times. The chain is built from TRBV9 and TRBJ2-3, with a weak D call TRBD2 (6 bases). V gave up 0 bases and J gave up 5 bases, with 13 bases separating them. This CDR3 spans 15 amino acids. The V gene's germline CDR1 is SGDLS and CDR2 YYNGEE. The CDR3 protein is CASSVAGRRGDTQYF. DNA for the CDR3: TGTGCCAGCAGCGTAGCCGGGCGGCGGGGAGATACGCAGTATTTT.

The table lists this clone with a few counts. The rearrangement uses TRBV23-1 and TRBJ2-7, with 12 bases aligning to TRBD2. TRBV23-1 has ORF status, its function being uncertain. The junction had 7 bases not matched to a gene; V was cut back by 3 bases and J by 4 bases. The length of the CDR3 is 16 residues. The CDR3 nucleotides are TGCGCCAGCAGTCATCCGACTAGCGGGAGACCTTACGAGCAGTACTTC. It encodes CASSHPTSGRPYEQYF.

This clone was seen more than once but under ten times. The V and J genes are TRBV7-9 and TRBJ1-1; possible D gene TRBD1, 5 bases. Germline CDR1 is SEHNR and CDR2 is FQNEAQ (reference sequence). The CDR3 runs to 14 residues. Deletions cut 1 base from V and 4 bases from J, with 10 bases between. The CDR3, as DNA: TGTGCCAGCAGCTTAGGGGGGGTTGGCACTGAAGCTTTCTTT. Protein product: CASSLGGVGTEAFF.

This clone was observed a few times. CDR3 sequence: CASSLFQGLNQPQHF. In nucleotides, the CDR3 is TGTGCCAGCAGCTTGTTCCAGGGACTCAATCAGCCCCAGCATTTT. V gene TRBV5-6 combines with J gene TRBJ1-5, with a weak D call TRBD1 (5 bases). The CDR3 sequence is 15 residues long. The V and J ends lost 1 base and 3 bases respectively, with 11 bases between them. Germline lookup yields CDR1 SGHDT and CDR2 YYEEEE.

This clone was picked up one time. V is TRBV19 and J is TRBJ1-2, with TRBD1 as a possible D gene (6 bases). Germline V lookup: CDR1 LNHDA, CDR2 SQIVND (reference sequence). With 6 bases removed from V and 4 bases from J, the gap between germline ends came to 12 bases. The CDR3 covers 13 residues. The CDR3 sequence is CASSTTGTYGYTF. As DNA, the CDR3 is TGTGCCAGTAGCACTACAGGGACCTATGGCTACACCTTC.

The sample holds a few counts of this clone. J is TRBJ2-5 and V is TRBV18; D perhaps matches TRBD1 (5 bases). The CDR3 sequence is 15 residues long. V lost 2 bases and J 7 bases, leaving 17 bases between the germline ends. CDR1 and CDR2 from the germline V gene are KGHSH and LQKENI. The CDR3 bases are TGTGCCAGCTCACCAGTATGGGGCCGGTTGGGGACCCAGTACTTC. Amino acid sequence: CASSPVWGRLGTQYF.

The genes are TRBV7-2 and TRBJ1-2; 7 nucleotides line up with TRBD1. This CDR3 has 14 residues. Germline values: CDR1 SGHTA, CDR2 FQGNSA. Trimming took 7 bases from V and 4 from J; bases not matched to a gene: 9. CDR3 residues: CASTTGDMGYGYTF. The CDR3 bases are TGTGCCAGCACTACAGGGGATATGGGCTATGGCTACACCTTC.

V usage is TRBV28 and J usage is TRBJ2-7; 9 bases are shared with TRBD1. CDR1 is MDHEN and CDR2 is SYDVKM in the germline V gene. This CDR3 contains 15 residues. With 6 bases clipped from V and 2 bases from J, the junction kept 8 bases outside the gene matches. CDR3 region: CASRPTGTGPYEQYF. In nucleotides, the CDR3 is TGTGCCAGCAGGCCTACCGGGACAGGGCCCTACGAGCAGTACTTC.

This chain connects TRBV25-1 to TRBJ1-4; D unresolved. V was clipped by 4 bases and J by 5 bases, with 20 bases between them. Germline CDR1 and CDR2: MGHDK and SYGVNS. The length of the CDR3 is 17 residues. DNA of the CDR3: TGTGCCAGCAGTGGGCCCGTGGGCCAGGCTCTGAATGAAAAACTGTTTTTT. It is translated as CASSGPVGQALNEKLFF.

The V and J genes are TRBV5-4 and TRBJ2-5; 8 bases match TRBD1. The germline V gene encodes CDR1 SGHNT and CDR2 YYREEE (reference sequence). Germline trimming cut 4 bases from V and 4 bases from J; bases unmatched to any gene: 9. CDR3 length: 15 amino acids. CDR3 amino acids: CASSARQGRRETQYF. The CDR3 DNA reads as TGTGCCAGCAGCGCCCGACAGGGGAGGCGAGAGACCCAGTACTTC.

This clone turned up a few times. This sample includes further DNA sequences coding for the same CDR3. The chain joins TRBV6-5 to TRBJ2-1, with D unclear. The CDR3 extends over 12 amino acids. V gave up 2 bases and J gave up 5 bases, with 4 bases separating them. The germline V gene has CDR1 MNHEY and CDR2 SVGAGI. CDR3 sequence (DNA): TGTGCCAGCAGTTACCGGGACAATGAGCAGTTCTTC. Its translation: CASSYRDNEQFF.

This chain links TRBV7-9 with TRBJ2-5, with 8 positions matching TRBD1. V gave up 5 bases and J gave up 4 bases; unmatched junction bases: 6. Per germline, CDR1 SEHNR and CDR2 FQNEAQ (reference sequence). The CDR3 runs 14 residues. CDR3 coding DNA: TGTGCCAGCAGCCCGGAGACAGGGGTAGAGACCCAGTACTTC. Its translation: CASSPETGVETQYF. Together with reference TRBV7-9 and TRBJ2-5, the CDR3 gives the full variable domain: DTGVSQNPRHKITKRGQNVTFRCDPISEHNRLYWYRQTLGQGPEFLTYFQNEAQLEKSRLLSDRFSAERPKGSFSTLEIQRTEQGDSAMYLCASSPETGVETQYFGPGTRLLVL.

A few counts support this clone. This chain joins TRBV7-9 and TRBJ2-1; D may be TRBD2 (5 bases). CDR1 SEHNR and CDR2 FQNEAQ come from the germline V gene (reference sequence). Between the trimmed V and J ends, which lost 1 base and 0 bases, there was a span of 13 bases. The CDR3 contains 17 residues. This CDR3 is CASSLGGLGSSYNEQFF. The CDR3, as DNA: TGTGCCAGCAGCTTAGGCGGGCTGGGGAGCTCCTACAATGAGCAGTTCTTC.

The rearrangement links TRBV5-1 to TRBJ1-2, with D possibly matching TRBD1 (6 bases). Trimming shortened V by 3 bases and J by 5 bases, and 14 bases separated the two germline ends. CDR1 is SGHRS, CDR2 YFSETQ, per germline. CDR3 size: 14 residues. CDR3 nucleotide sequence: TGCGCCAGCAGCTCAGACAGGAGTCTATATGGCTACACCTTC. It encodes CASSSDRSLYGYTF.